This TCR beta chain was profiled in a study of T cell responses to AZD1222 COVID-19 vaccine. Notes on the study in general: Unmutated regions of variants are reportedly targeted by nearly half of spike-specific TCRs.

Clones were read by immunoSEQ multiplex PCR, and TCRdb kept only the in-frame ones, dropping some. The sample lists about 150,000 clones, more than 85% occurring once. A word on this clone: Its cognate antigen is unknown.

Germline V gene lookup returns CDR1 MNHEY and CDR2 SVGAGI. CDR3 size: 14 residues. Trimming left V 4 bases short and J 11 bases short, with 15 bases between. The material was peripheral blood, obtained on day 0 of AZD1222 vaccination. The V and J genes are TRBV6-5 and TRBJ1-6; D may be TRBD1 (5 bases). The receptor was derived from an adult in good health. Written as DNA, the CDR3 is TGTGCCAGCAGTTTCAATTCAGGGACGGCACCCCTCCACTTT. Amino acids: CASSFNSGTAPLHF.